Below, 17 T cell receptor beta chains from the same sample are listed, as sequenced in a study of cytomegalovirus exposure and HLA in healthy donors. The PCR made use of 60 Vbeta and 13 Jbeta primers. Sequencing used immunoSEQ multiplex PCR; TCRdb keeps in-frame clones, though not all of them. Here the sample spans about 64,000 clones, approximately 70% being singletons. Input material: PBMCs. These receptors came from a male donor in good health and CMV-seropositive.

This chain links TRBV30 with TRBJ2-7, with TRBD1 matching 11 bases. Germline assignment: CDR1 GTSNPN and CDR2 SVGIG (reference sequence). The V and J ends lost 4 bases and 5 bases, in that order; junction bases with no gene match: 10. There are 15 residues in the CDR3. The CDR3 sequence is CAWTSGQGAKNEQYF. In nucleotides, the CDR3 is TGTGCCTGGACGTCCGGACAGGGGGCAAAAAACGAGCAGTACTTC.

This clone has only a few counts. The chain has TRBV6-1 and TRBJ2-7; D is uncertain. V lost 6 bases and J 4 bases, leaving 13 bases between the germline ends. This CDR3 has 13 residues. The germline V gene encodes CDR1 MNHNS and CDR2 SASEGT. The CDR3 DNA follows: TGTGCCAGCAGGGAGTATGACCTGTACGAGCAGTACTTC. It is translated as CASREYDLYEQYF.

The chain links TRBV5-1 to TRBJ2-2, with a possible D match to TRBD2 (5 bases). The CDR3 extends over 15 amino acids. CDR1 and CDR2 (germline): SGHRS, YFSETQ. The V gene lost 2 bases and the J gene lost 4 bases, with 12 bases spanning the gap. CDR3 nucleotide sequence: TGCGCCAGCAGCTTATATGAGGGCCCCACCGGGGAGCTGTTTTTT. Protein: CASSLYEGPTGELFF.

The chain recombines TRBV7-2 with TRBJ2-3; 11 bases align to TRBD2. The J segment lost 4 bases and the V segment lost 2 bases, leaving 5 bases of the junction unmatched. The CDR3 loop spans 16 amino acids. CDR1 and CDR2 (germline): SGHTA, FQGNSA. The CDR3, as DNA: TGTGCCAGCAGCTTACATGCTAGCGGGGGGCCAGATACGCAGTATTTT. This sequence encodes CASSLHASGGPDTQYF.

The J gene is TRBJ1-1, the V gene TRBV19; no firm D call. CDR3 length: 15 residues. The germline V gene has CDR1 LNHDA and CDR2 SQIVND (reference sequence). The V end lost 5 bases, the J end lost 1 base, and 14 bases lay between the germline ends. CDR3 sequence reads: CASSATEGGNTEAFF. The CDR3 DNA reads as TGTGCCAGTAGTGCGACCGAGGGAGGGAACACTGAAGCTTTCTTT. Filled out from reference TRBV19 and TRBJ1-1, the complete variable domain reads DGGITQSPKYLFRKEGQNVTLSCEQNLNHDAMYWYRQDPGQGLRLIYYSQIVNDFQKGDIAEGYSVSREKKESFPLTVTSAQKNPTAFYLCASSATEGGNTEAFFGQGTRLTVV.

This clone was observed a few times. V and J are TRBV19 and TRBJ2-5, with D perhaps matching TRBD2 (7 bases). The J call could be wrong; TRBJ2-7 is a better fit for the DNA end. Germline loops: CDR1 LNHDA, CDR2 SQIVND (reference sequence). The CDR3 is made up of 14 amino acids. CDR3 in DNA: TGTGCCAGTACCTCCCGGGGGGCCGCCTACGAGCAGTACTTC. Translated: CASTSRGAAYEQYF.

This chain links TRBV7-6 with TRBJ2-5, with 11 bases identical to TRBD2. After removal of 0 bases from V and 6 bases from J, the junction contained 9 bases not matched to a gene. The V gene's germline CDR1 is SGHVS and CDR2 FNYEAQ. CDR3 length equals 17 residues. The CDR3 DNA sequence: TGTGCCAGCAGCTTAGCGGCGGGACTAGCGGCTAGGCAGACCCAGTACTTC. Protein: CASSLAAGLAARQTQYF.

The chain uses TRBV7-9 and TRBJ2-3, with D maybe TRBD2 (6 bases). V lost 10 bases and J 14 bases, leaving 19 bases between the germline ends. Germline V gene sequence: CDR1 SEHNR, CDR2 FQNEAQ (reference sequence). The CDR3 contains 11 residues. The CDR3 nucleotides are TGTGCCACCCATTCCGGCGGGATTCTGTATTTT. Translated: CATHSGGILYF.

This clone showed up just a few times. The chain has TRBV27 and TRBJ1-4; D not resolved. Germline lookup yields CDR1 MNHEY and CDR2 SMNVEV (reference sequence). Trimming stripped 4 bases from V and 0 bases from J, with 12 bases between. This CDR3 region has 16 residues. CDR3 amino acids: CASSSYRRATNEKLFF. In DNA, the CDR3 is TGTGCCAGCAGTTCGTACCGACGGGCAACTAATGAAAAACTGTTTTTT.

This clone turned up a few times. One junction end does not reproduce the germline sequence, and a read error may be involved. The V gene is TRBV7-9, the J gene TRBJ2-7; 8 nucleotides align to TRBD2. Germline values: CDR1 SEHNR, CDR2 FQNEAQ (reference sequence). The CDR3 is 12 amino acids. CDR3 nucleotides: TGTTCCAGCGCTCGGGAGGGCCACGAGCAGTACTTC. Protein product: CSSAREGHEQYF.

This sequence joins TRBV13 and TRBJ2-1; possible D gene TRBD2, 5 bases. Germline assignment: CDR1 PRHDT and CDR2 FYEKMQ (reference sequence). The V end lost 5 bases, the J end lost 4 bases, and 15 bases lay between the germline ends. The CDR3 has 15 residues. CDR3 bases: TGTGCCAGCAGCCCCCCTCCGACTATTTACAATGAGCAGTTCTTC. Translated: CASSPPPTIYNEQFF.

The CDR3 bases are TGTGCCAGTAGTATGAGGCCGACAGGGACAGATACGCAGTATTTT. The encoded protein is CASSMRPTGTDTQYF. The chain recombines TRBV19 with TRBJ2-3; 7 bases fit TRBD1. CDR1 and CDR2 from the germline V gene are LNHDA and SQIVND (reference sequence). The junction had 6 bases not matched to a gene; V was cut back by 3 bases and J by 3 bases. The CDR3 runs to 15 residues.

The gene calls are TRBV6-1 and TRBJ2-7, with 7 bases matching TRBD2. The V gene's germline CDR1 is MNHNS and CDR2 SASEGT. Trimming took 5 bases from V and 4 from J; bases not matched to a gene: 2. This CDR3 spans 12 amino acids. CDR3 coding DNA: TGTGCCAGCAGTTTCGGGGGGTACGAGCAGTACTTC. Protein: CASSFGGYEQYF.

Turning to this clone: The junction departs from germline at one end; a sequencing error may be responsible. This chain connects TRBV7-9 to TRBJ2-3; 14 positions agree with TRBD2. CDR3 size: 14 residues. CDR1 and CDR2 (germline): SEHNR, FQNEAQ (reference sequence). Here the CDR3 reads CASSSGLAGVGRNF. CDR3 DNA sequence: TGTGCCAGCAGCTCGGGACTAGCGGGAGTGGGGCGGAATTTT.

The genes are TRBV19 and TRBJ2-7; a weak D match, TRBD1 (5 bases). CDR1 LNHDA and CDR2 SQIVND come from the germline V gene (reference sequence). Between the trimmed V and J ends, which lost 4 bases and 6 bases, there was a span of 10 bases. The CDR3 spans 12 residues. CDR3 loop: CASSTTGTEQYF. The CDR3 bases are TGTGCCAGTAGTACCACAGGAACCGAGCAGTACTTC.

The chain carries TRBV19 and TRBJ1-1; 8 bases are a match to TRBD1. CDR3 length: 16 residues. V lost 4 bases, J lost 4 bases, and 11 bases stayed unmatched. Per germline, CDR1 LNHDA and CDR2 SQIVND (reference sequence). DNA of the CDR3: TGTGCCAGTAGTACCAGCAGGGGGCTCTTGGGCACTGAAGCTTTCTTT. Translating it yields CASSTSRGLLGTEAFF.

V usage is TRBV10-1 and J usage is TRBJ1-5; 7 bases agree with TRBD1. CDR3 length: 14 residues. Germline loops: CDR1 WNHNN, CDR2 SYGVQD (reference sequence). V gave up 6 bases and J gave up 6 bases; unmatched junction bases: 8. CDR3: CASSPSRGLQPQHF. The CDR3 DNA follows: TGCGCCAGCAGCCCTTCGAGGGGGCTTCAGCCCCAGCATTTT.